This T cell receptor (beta chain) was recorded in a study of OX40 agonist ivuxolimab in advanced cancers. The CDR3 loop spans 13 amino acids. V lost 6 bases and J 5 bases, leaving 13 bases between the germline ends. The germline V gene has CDR1 WNHNN and CDR2 SYGVQD (reference sequence). Clones were read by immunoSEQ multiplex PCR, and TCRdb kept only the in-frame ones, dropping some. This repertoire shows tens of thousands of clones, 90% to 95% found once; its top ten account for just under 0.3%. V and J are TRBV10-1 and TRBJ1-1; D ambiguous. The sample consisted of CD4+ or CD8+ T cells sorted from blood, taken in a trial of the OX40 agonist ivuxolimab. This TCR derives from an adult with an advanced solid tumor such as melanoma, head and neck, liver or kidney cancer. The CDR3 loop is CASSSGPRTEAFF. The CDR3 bases are TGCGCCAGCAGCTCAGGCCCAAGGACTGAAGCTTTCTTT.